This passage covers 15 T cell receptor beta chains from one sample sequenced in a study of vaccination effects on CD4 cells after COVID-19. Antigen-specific CD4+ T cells were expanded with viral peptide pools in the ViraFEST assay before sequencing. Isolation of CD4+ T cells took place after 10 days of culture. PCR showed that the person got SARS-CoV-2 infection at some point between March and December 2020. These TCRs are of unknown antigen specificity. Generated by immunoSEQ multiplex PCR, the TCRdb table keeps only in-frame clones and is missing some. This table holds roughly 30,000 clones, approximately 72% found once. Specimen: CD4+ T cells from PBMCs cultured with a peptide pool, collected before COVID-19 vaccination. The receptors stem from a human donor who had a prior SARS-CoV-2 infection.

The J gene is TRBJ2-1, the V gene TRBV5-1, with a possible D match to TRBD1 (5 bases). Germline values: CDR1 SGHRS, CDR2 YFSETQ. Trimming left V 1 base short and J 0 bases short, with 11 bases between. The CDR3 loop spans 16 amino acids. The CDR3 loop reads CASSLIGASSYNEQFF. CDR3 DNA sequence: TGCGCCAGCAGCTTGATAGGGGCTAGCTCCTACAATGAGCAGTTCTTC.

The chain couples TRBV11-3 to TRBJ2-3, with D unresolved. This CDR3 spans 18 amino acids. Deletions cut 1 base from V and 0 bases from J, with 17 bases between. The germline V gene has CDR1 SGHNT and CDR2 YENEEA. The CDR3 here is CASSLVLLGGQSTDTQYF. The DNA of the CDR3 is TGTGCCAGCAGCTTAGTACTGTTGGGCGGCCAAAGCACAGATACGCAGTATTTT.

There are a few counts of this clone. The gene calls are TRBV6-1 and TRBJ2-3, with D tentatively TRBD1 or TRBD2 (6 bases each). The CDR3 runs to 14 residues. Trimming removed 3 bases at V and 3 bases at J, with 10 bases between. Per germline, CDR1 MNHNS and CDR2 SASEGT. The DNA for the CDR3 is TGTGCCAGCAGTGATCGGGGGCCGACAGATACGCAGTATTTT. Translated, it gives CASSDRGPTDTQYF.

This clone has more than one count but fewer than ten. The chain combines TRBV10-3 with TRBJ1-6; no clear D gene. Germline V gives CDR1 ENHRY, CDR2 SYGVKD. The V end lost 4 bases, the J end lost 7 bases, and 8 bases lay between the germline ends. The CDR3 contains 13 residues. This CDR3 reads CAISGGINSPLHF. CDR3 nucleotides: TGTGCCATCAGTGGGGGAATCAATTCACCCCTCCACTTT.

The chain carries TRBV30 and TRBJ2-7; weak D call: TRBD1 (5 bases). This CDR3 region has 13 residues. V lost 4 bases and J 0 bases, leaving 10 bases between the germline ends. Germline V gene lookup returns CDR1 GTSNPN and CDR2 SVGIG (reference sequence). The CDR3 region is CAWTQGYSYEQYF. DNA of the CDR3: TGTGCCTGGACTCAGGGATACTCCTACGAGCAGTACTTC. The variable domain in full, with the rest retrieved from reference TRBV30 and TRBJ2-7, is SQTIHQWPATLVQPVGSPLSLECTVEGTSNPNLYWYRQAAGRGLQLLFYSVGIGQISSEVPQNLSASRPQDRQFILSSKKLLLSDSGFYLCAWTQGYSYEQYFGPGTRLTVT.

The gene calls are TRBV6-5 and TRBJ2-2; D ambiguous. The CDR3 has 13 residues. In germline, CDR1 is MNHEY, CDR2 SVGAGI. Deletions cut 9 bases from V and 0 bases from J, with 8 bases between. CDR3 nucleotide sequence: TGTGCCAGTAAGGACGCGAACACCGGGGAGCTGTTTTTT. Protein: CASKDANTGELFF.

The genes are TRBV19 and TRBJ1-5; 7 bases match TRBD1. J gave up 1 base and V 5 bases, and 5 bases lay outside the gene matches. Germline V lookup: CDR1 LNHDA, CDR2 SQIVND (reference sequence). The length of the CDR3 is 15 residues. CDR3 region: CASSPPDRSNQPQHF. The CDR3, as DNA: TGTGCCAGTAGTCCACCGGACAGGAGCAATCAGCCCCAGCATTTT.

The V gene is TRBV7-2, the J gene TRBJ2-5, with a weak D call TRBD1 (6 bases). The CDR3 length is 15 residues. CDR1 and CDR2 (germline): SGHTA, FQGNSA. V was trimmed by 5 bases and J by 2 bases, leaving 15 bases between them. The CDR3 sequence is CASSPVGAVQETQYF. The CDR3 DNA sequence: TGTGCCAGCAGCCCAGTGGGGGCCGTACAAGAGACCCAGTACTTC.

The V and J genes are TRBV11-2 and TRBJ1-6; the match to TRBD1 covers 7 bases. CDR3 length equals 14 residues. Germline V gene sequence: CDR1 SGHAT, CDR2 FQNNGV. The V segment lost 6 bases and the J segment 6 bases; nucleotides outside the gene matches: 5. Written as DNA, the CDR3 is TGTGCCAGCAGAAGGACAGGAAGTAATTCACCCCTCCACTTT. It codes for CASRRTGSNSPLHF.

The rearrangement joins TRBV7-2 to TRBJ2-1; TRBD2 matches 8 bases. CDR3 length: 17 amino acids. Trimming at V came to 5 bases and at J to 1 base, leaving 10 bases not matched to a gene. The germline gives CDR1 SGHTA, CDR2 FQGNSA. The CDR3 loop is CASSPSPTSGSYNEQFF. The CDR3 DNA follows: TGTGCCAGCAGCCCCTCCCCCACTAGCGGTTCCTACAATGAGCAGTTCTTC.

This chain connects TRBV7-9 to TRBJ2-5, with D unresolved. Trimming removed 3 bases from V and 4 bases from J, with 12 bases in between. Germline V lookup: CDR1 SEHNR, CDR2 FQNEAQ (reference sequence). This CDR3 is built from 14 residues. CDR3 protein: CASSFDTLRETQYF. CDR3 in DNA: TGTGCCAGCAGCTTCGATACCTTAAGAGAGACCCAGTACTTC.

V and J are TRBV15 and TRBJ1-5; TRBD1 matches 7 bases. V gave up 3 bases and J gave up 0 bases; unmatched junction bases: 5. The germline gives CDR1 LNHNV, CDR2 YYDKDF (reference sequence). This CDR3 region has 16 residues. The CDR3 bases are TGTGCCACCAGCAGGCAGGGGGGGTATAGCAATCAGCCCCAGCATTTT. This translates into CATSRQGGYSNQPQHF.

This clone showed up just a few times. The chain combines TRBV18 with TRBJ2-6; unclear D gene. CDR1 is KGHSH and CDR2 is LQKENI in the germline V gene. Between the trimmed V and J ends, which lost 3 bases and 0 bases, there was a span of 12 bases. The CDR3 loop spans 17 amino acids. Written as DNA, the CDR3 is TGTGCCAGCTCACCTACGTGGGCAGTCTCTGGGGCCAACGTCCTGACTTTC. It codes for CASSPTWAVSGANVLTF.

The V gene is TRBV19, the J gene TRBJ2-7; 8 bases are shared with TRBD1. With 4 bases clipped from V and 7 bases from J, the junction kept 6 bases outside the gene matches. The CDR3 extends over 13 amino acids. From germline, CDR1 is LNHDA and CDR2 SQIVND (reference sequence). The CDR3 region has the DNA TGTGCCAGTAGTAGAGGACAGGGTGGAGAGCAGTACTTC. Residues: CASSRGQGGEQYF.

The rearrangement links TRBV15 to TRBJ2-1; 7 bases are a match to TRBD2. V was clipped by 3 bases and J by 3 bases; unmatched bases: 5. This CDR3 has 15 residues. CDR1 is LNHNV and CDR2 is YYDKDF in the germline V gene (reference sequence). The CDR3 is CATSRGGEGYNEQFF. The CDR3 nucleotides read TGTGCCACCAGCAGGGGAGGGGAGGGCTACAATGAGCAGTTCTTC.